The next 27 T cell receptor beta chains were all read from a single sample in a study of cytomegalovirus exposure and HLA in healthy donors. 60 Vbeta and 13 Jbeta primers were used in PCR. TCRdb's copy holds only in-frame clones and misses some; the assay was immunoSEQ multiplex PCR. The data hold roughly 120,000 clones, with around 77% observed a single time. The sequenced material came from PBMCs. All receptors come from a man over 45 in good health and CMV-seropositive.

The chain recombines TRBV11-3 with TRBJ1-2; D not certain. The CDR3 totals 13 residues. In germline, CDR1 is SGHNT, CDR2 YENEEA. Trimming removed 0 bases from V and 4 bases from J, with 6 bases in between. The CDR3 nucleotides are TGTGCCAGCAGCTTAGAAGAACTCTATGGCTACACCTTC. Amino acid sequence: CASSLEELYGYTF.

This clone appeared once. The J gene is TRBJ2-1, the V gene TRBV4-3; a possible D gene is TRBD1 (6 bases). Germline V CDR1 and CDR2: LGHNA, YSLEER. The CDR3 sequence is 17 residues long. With 1 base removed from V and 7 bases from J, the gap between germline ends came to 20 bases. CDR3 loop: CASSQASMGDIRNEQFF. CDR3 nucleotides: TGCGCCAGCAGCCAAGCTTCAATGGGGGACATAAGGAATGAGCAGTTCTTC.

The gene calls are TRBV10-1 and TRBJ1-1; D call uncertain. The CDR3 is 15 residues long. Germline V gene data show CDR1 as WNHNN and CDR2 as SYGVQD (reference sequence). Trimming took off 8 bases at V and 0 bases at J, with 16 bases between the two ends. CDR3 DNA: TGCGCCAGCCATCAAGACACGTCCATGAACACTGAAGCTTTCTTT. It translates to CASHQDTSMNTEAFF.

J is TRBJ2-2 and V is TRBV10-3, with 7 bases that match TRBD2. This CDR3 spans 15 amino acids. Germline loops: CDR1 ENHRY, CDR2 SYGVKD. Germline trimming cut 10 bases from V and 6 bases from J; bases unmatched to any gene: 14. The CDR3 sequence: CASRGETVGAGELFF. In nucleotides, the CDR3 is TGTGCCAGCCGGGGGGAGACCGTGGGGGCCGGGGAGCTGTTTTTT.

The chain has TRBV19 and TRBJ2-1; 12 bases line up with TRBD2. This CDR3 region has 15 residues. V lost 6 bases to trimming and J lost 8 bases; unmatched junction nucleotides: 8. Germline V gene lookup returns CDR1 LNHDA and CDR2 SQIVND (reference sequence). CDR3 protein: CASSQTSGSGYEQFF. CDR3 bases: TGTGCCAGTAGCCAGACTAGCGGGAGTGGCTATGAGCAGTTCTTC.

The rearrangement links TRBV28 to TRBJ1-2; 7 nucleotides agree with TRBD1. The CDR3 loop spans 16 amino acids. J was trimmed by 1 base and V by 3 bases; bases with no gene match: 8. CDR1 MDHEN and CDR2 SYDVKM come from the germline V gene. The CDR3 region has the DNA TGTGCCAGCAGTTTTGAGGGACAGTTTGTTAACTATGGCTACACCTTC. Its protein is CASSFEGQFVNYGYTF.

The chain combines TRBV19 with TRBJ2-6; perhaps TRBD1 as D (6 bases). V was pared by 4 bases and J by 0 bases, with 16 bases between. The CDR3 has 18 amino acids. Germline CDR1 and CDR2: LNHDA and SQIVND (reference sequence). Here the CDR3 DNA reads TGTGCCAGTAGTACCCCGGACAGCACAATCTCTGGGGCCAACGTCCTGACTTTC. Translating gives CASSTPDSTISGANVLTF.

The gene calls are TRBV11-3 and TRBJ2-7; maybe TRBD1 (6 bases). V was trimmed by 5 bases and J by 3 bases, leaving 11 bases between them. This CDR3 spans 13 amino acids. From germline, CDR1 is SGHNT and CDR2 YENEEA. The CDR3 nucleotides read TGTGCCAGCAGCCCCCCGGACAGCTACGAGCAGTACTTC. It specifies CASSPPDSYEQYF.

The chain couples TRBV19 to TRBJ1-2, with 8 bases identical to TRBD1. Germline V gene lookup returns CDR1 LNHDA and CDR2 SQIVND (reference sequence). V gave up 0 bases and J gave up 5 bases; unmatched junction bases: 8. This CDR3 has 16 amino acids. The CDR3 is CASSIEAGGGIYGYTF. The CDR3 DNA sequence: TGTGCCAGTAGTATAGAGGCAGGGGGCGGGATTTATGGCTACACCTTC.

The chain uses TRBV12-2 and TRBJ1-3. TRBV12-2 is a pseudogene. This CDR3 has 14 amino acids. The CDR3 spells CASRPERSGNTIYF. The CDR3 DNA reads TGTGCAAGTCGCCCCGAGCGCTCTGGAAACACCATATATTTT.

The chain uses TRBV20-1 and TRBJ1-1; TRBD1 agrees at 7 bases. The V gene's germline CDR1 is DFQATT and CDR2 SNEGSKA (reference sequence). The CDR3 sequence is 11 residues long. CDR3 sequence reads: CRGAGGTEAFF. The CDR3 nucleotides read TGCAGAGGGGCAGGGGGCACTGAAGCTTTCTTT.

V gene TRBV28 combines with J gene TRBJ1-4; D gene unclear. V was trimmed by 6 bases and J by 10 bases, leaving 12 bases between them. There are 12 residues in the CDR3. CDR1 and CDR2 (germline): MDHEN, SYDVKM. In nucleotides, the CDR3 is TGTGCCAGCAGCACCGTGGTCGGAAAACTGTTTTTT. Translated: CASSTVVGKLFF. The whole variable domain, remainder taken from reference TRBV28 and TRBJ1-4, is DVKVTQSSRYLVKRTGEKVFLECVQDMDHENMFWYRQDPGLGLRLIYFSYDVKMKEKGDIPEGYSVSREKKERFSLILESASTNQTSMYLCASSTVVGKLFFGSGTQLSVL.

This clone was recorded once. The rearrangement joins TRBV7-2 to TRBJ1-2; 7 bases agree with TRBD1. Germline V lookup: CDR1 SGHTA, CDR2 FQGNSA. This CDR3 region has 16 residues. With 5 bases clipped from V and 0 bases from J, the junction kept 9 bases outside the gene matches. CDR3 residues: CASSRLGTVSNYGYTF. The CDR3 region has the DNA TGTGCCAGCAGCCGGCTCGGGACAGTATCTAACTATGGCTACACCTTC.

The J gene is TRBJ2-1, the V gene TRBV4-2; 10 bases line up with TRBD2. In germline, CDR1 is LGHNA, CDR2 YNFKEQ. This CDR3 region has 15 residues. The junction had 8 bases not matched to a gene; V was cut back by 7 bases and J by 5 bases. In DNA, the CDR3 is TGTGCCAGCAAGGGTTGGCTAGCGGGGGACAATGAGCAGTTCTTC. Amino acids: CASKGWLAGDNEQFF.

CDR3 nucleotides: TGTGCCACCAGCAGAGATGATGGGGCGGGGGGGGGCTACGAGCAGTACTTC. Amino acid sequence: CATSRDDGAGGGYEQYF. The chain carries TRBV15 and TRBJ2-7; 9 nucleotides line up with TRBD2. The CDR3 sequence is 17 residues long. Germline assignment: CDR1 LNHNV and CDR2 YYDKDF (reference sequence). J was trimmed by 3 bases and V by 0 bases; bases with no gene match: 9.

The J gene is TRBJ2-1, the V gene TRBV19; 7 bases align to TRBD1. The V gene's germline CDR1 is LNHDA and CDR2 SQIVND (reference sequence). This CDR3 contains 19 residues. V was clipped by 4 bases and J by 3 bases; unmatched bases: 18. The CDR3 nucleotides read TGTGCCAGTAGTAAATCGTGGCGTGCCCAGGGGGATGGCTACAATGAGCAGTTCTTC. This sequence encodes CASSKSWRAQGDGYNEQFF.

This clone has only a few counts. CDR3 loop: CASSRDRGTYEQYF. In nucleotides, the CDR3 is TGCGCCAGCAGTCGAGACAGGGGGACATACGAGCAGTACTTC. The J gene is TRBJ2-7, the V gene TRBV5-1; TRBD1 matches 9 bases. The germline CDR1 and CDR2 sequences are SGHRS and YFSETQ. V gave up 5 bases and J gave up 4 bases; unmatched junction bases: 7. The CDR3 is 14 residues long.

J is TRBJ2-7 and V is TRBV2; D is unresolved. This CDR3 is built from 15 residues. Germline V gives CDR1 SNHLY, CDR2 FYNNEI. V lost 1 base to trimming and J lost 3 bases, with 13 bases between them. The CDR3 protein is CASSEGWQLGYEQYF. The DNA of the CDR3 is TGTGCCAGCAGTGAAGGTTGGCAGCTAGGCTACGAGCAGTACTTC.

The chain employs TRBV15 and TRBJ1-2; weak D call: TRBD1 (5 bases). The CDR3 is 17 residues long. V lost 0 bases and J 5 bases, leaving 19 bases between the germline ends. Germline-derived CDR1 and CDR2 are LNHNV and YYDKDF (reference sequence). The CDR3 sequence: CATSRDLQTAFGYGYTF. The CDR3 region has the DNA TGTGCCACCAGCAGAGATCTACAGACAGCATTCGGGTATGGCTACACCTTC. Filled out from reference TRBV15 and TRBJ1-2, the complete variable domain reads DAMVIQNPRYQVTQFGKPVTLSCSQTLNHNVMYWYQQKSSQAPKLLFHYYDKDFNNEADTPDNFQSRRPNTSFCFLDIRSPGLGDTAMYLCATSRDLQTAFGYGYTFGSGTRLTVV.

The V call is TRBV18, the J call TRBJ2-2, with 7 bases fitting TRBD2. Germline lookup yields CDR1 KGHSH and CDR2 LQKENI. This CDR3 spans 16 amino acids. V lost 1 base, J lost 0 bases, and 2 bases stayed unmatched. CDR3 in amino acids: CASSPRGGANTGELFF. CDR3 sequence (DNA): TGTGCCAGCTCACCACGGGGAGGGGCGAACACCGGGGAGCTGTTTTTT.

The V gene is TRBV5-1, the J gene TRBJ1-1, with 7 positions matching TRBD1. The germline V gene has CDR1 SGHRS and CDR2 YFSETQ. The CDR3 has 14 residues. V trimming: 1 base; J trimming: 4 bases; junction bases outside the gene matches: 4. This CDR3 is CASSLQGVGTEAFF. Written as DNA, the CDR3 is TGCGCCAGCAGCTTGCAGGGGGTTGGCACTGAAGCTTTCTTT.

This clone was found a few times. The chain uses TRBV19 and TRBJ1-5; the D is unclear. V was pared by 3 bases and J by 3 bases, with 9 bases between. Germline CDR1 is LNHDA and CDR2 is SQIVND (reference sequence). The CDR3 consists of 14 residues. The CDR3 reads CASSILRYNQPQHF. Written as DNA, the CDR3 is TGTGCCAGTAGTATTCTTCGGTACAATCAGCCCCAGCATTTT.

This chain joins TRBV5-1 and TRBJ2-1, with a tentative D call TRBD2 (5 bases). Trimming pared 0 bases from V and 6 bases from J, leaving 13 bases between. CDR1 SGHRS and CDR2 YFSETQ come from the germline V gene. The CDR3 spans 15 residues. This CDR3 is CASSLDPGSTNEQFF. The CDR3 bases are TGCGCCAGCAGCTTGGATCCGGGATCAACCAATGAGCAGTTCTTC.

The chain carries TRBV19 and TRBJ2-2; 7 nucleotides align to TRBD1. CDR3 size: 14 residues. The trim removed 6 bases at V and 7 bases at J, leaving 8 bases unmatched. Germline V gene data show CDR1 as LNHDA and CDR2 as SQIVND (reference sequence). The CDR3 reads CASSDRVYSGELFF. The CDR3 DNA reads as TGTGCCAGTAGCGACAGGGTATATAGCGGGGAGCTGTTTTTT.

This clone is a singleton in its sample. The J gene is TRBJ2-1, the V gene TRBV11-3; D gene uncertain. Trimming cost V 2 bases and J 0 bases, with 5 bases left between them. CDR3 size: 14 residues. From germline, CDR1 is SGHNT and CDR2 YENEEA. CDR3: CASSLPGSYNEQFF. The CDR3 nucleotides read TGTGCCAGCAGCTTACCAGGCTCCTACAATGAGCAGTTCTTC.

The V and J genes are TRBV18 and TRBJ2-1, with TRBD2 matching 15 bases. The V segment lost 3 bases and the J segment 0 bases; nucleotides outside the gene matches: 9. The germline V gene encodes CDR1 KGHSH and CDR2 LQKENI. The CDR3 consists of 20 residues. The CDR3 bases are TGTGCCAGCTCACCTAACGGGACTAGCGGGGGGCCCCACTCCTACAATGAGCAGTTCTTC. It codes for CASSPNGTSGGPHSYNEQFF.

This clone was detected only once. This chain joins TRBV7-9 and TRBJ2-6; 12 bases match TRBD1. Germline V CDR1 and CDR2: SEHNR, FQNEAQ (reference sequence). V was clipped by 3 bases and J by 1 base; unmatched bases: 7. The CDR3 length is 19 residues. The CDR3 DNA reads as TGTGCCAGCAGCTTCAGCACGGGACAGGGGGCTTCTGGGGCCAACGTCCTGACTTTC. It translates to CASSFSTGQGASGANVLTF.